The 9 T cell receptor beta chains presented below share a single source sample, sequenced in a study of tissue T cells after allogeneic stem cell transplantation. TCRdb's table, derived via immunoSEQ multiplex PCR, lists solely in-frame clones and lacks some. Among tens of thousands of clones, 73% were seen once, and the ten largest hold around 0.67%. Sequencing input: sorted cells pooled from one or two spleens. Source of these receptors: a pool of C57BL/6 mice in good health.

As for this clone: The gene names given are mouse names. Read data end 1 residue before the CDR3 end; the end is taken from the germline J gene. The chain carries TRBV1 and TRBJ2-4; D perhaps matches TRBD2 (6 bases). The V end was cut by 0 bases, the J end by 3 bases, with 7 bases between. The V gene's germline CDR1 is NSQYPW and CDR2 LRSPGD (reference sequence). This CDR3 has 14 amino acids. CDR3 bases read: TGCACCTGCAGTGCAGATACTGGGCAAAACACCTTGTAC. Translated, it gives CTCSADTGQNTLY. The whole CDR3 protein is CTCSADTGQNTLYF.

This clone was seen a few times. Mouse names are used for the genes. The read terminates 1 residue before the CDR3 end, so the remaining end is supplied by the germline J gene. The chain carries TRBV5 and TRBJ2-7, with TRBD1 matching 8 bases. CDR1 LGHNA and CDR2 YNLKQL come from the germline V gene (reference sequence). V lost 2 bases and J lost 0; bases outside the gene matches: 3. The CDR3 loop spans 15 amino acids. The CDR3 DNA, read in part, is TGTGCCAGCAGCCAAAACAGGGGGAGCTCCTATGAACAGTAC. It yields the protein CASSQNRGSSYEQY. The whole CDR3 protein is CASSQNRGSSYEQYF.

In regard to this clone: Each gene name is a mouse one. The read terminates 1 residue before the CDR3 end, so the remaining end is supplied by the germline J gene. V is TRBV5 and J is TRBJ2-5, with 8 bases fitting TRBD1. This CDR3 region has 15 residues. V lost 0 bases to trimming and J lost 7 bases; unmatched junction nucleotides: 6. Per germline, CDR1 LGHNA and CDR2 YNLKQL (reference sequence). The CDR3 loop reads CASSQDLQGAYTQYF. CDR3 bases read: TGTGCCAGCAGCCAAGATCTCCAGGGGGCGTACACCCAGTAC.

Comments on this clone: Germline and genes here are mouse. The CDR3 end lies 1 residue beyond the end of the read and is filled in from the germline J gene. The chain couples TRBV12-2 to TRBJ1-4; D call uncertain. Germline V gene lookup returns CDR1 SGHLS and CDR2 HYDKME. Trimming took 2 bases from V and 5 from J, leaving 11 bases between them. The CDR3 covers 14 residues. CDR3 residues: CASSPTTSNERLFF. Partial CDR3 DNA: TGTGCCAGCTCTCCCACAACATCAAACGAAAGATTATTT.

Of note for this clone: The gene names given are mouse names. CDR3 protein: CASSFLPTDSYEQYF. The part of the CDR3 DNA that was read is TGTGCAAGCAGCTTCCTACCGACAGACTCCTATGAACAGTAC. The gene calls are TRBV16 and TRBJ2-7; tentatively, D is TRBD1 (5 bases). The read falls 1 residue short of the CDR3 end, and the missing part is taken from the germline J gene. The V gene's germline CDR1 is SGHSA and CDR2 FRNQAP. V lost 3 bases and J lost 0, with 12 bases in between. The length of the CDR3 is 15 residues. Drawing the rest from reference TRBV16 and TRBJ2-7, the complete variable domain is NAGVIQTPRHKVTGKGQEATLWCEPISGHSAVFWYRQTIVQGLEFLTYFRNQAPIDDSGMPKERFSAQMPNQSHSTLKIQSTQPQDSAVYLCASSFLPTDSYEQYFGPGTRLTVL.

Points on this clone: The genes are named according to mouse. CDR3: CASSDGGNQDTQYF. CDR3 DNA, as far as it was read: TGTGCCAGCAGTGATGGAGGTAACCAAGACACCCAGTAC. The chain uses TRBV13-1 and TRBJ2-5; D unresolved. The CDR3 goes on 1 residue after the read ends, and that part is filled in from the germline J gene. Per the germline V gene, CDR1 is NSHNY and CDR2 is SYGAGN. V lost 0 bases, J lost 0 bases, and 5 bases lay in between. The CDR3 spans 14 residues.

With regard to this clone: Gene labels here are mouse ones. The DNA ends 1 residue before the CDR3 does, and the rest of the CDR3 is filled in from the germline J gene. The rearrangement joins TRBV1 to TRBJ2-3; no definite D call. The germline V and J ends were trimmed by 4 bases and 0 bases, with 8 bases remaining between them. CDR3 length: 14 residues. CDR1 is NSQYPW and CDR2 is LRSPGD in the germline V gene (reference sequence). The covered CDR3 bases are TGCACCTGCAGTGTAGACAATAGTGCAGAAACGCTGTAT. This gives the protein CTCSVDNSAETLY. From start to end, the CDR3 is CTCSVDNSAETLYF.

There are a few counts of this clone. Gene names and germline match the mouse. The CDR3 loop reads CASGDAGTGGFNQDTQYF. The DNA read from the CDR3 is TGTGCCAGCGGTGATGCCGGGACTGGGGGGTTTAACCAAGACACCCAGTAC. The chain is built from TRBV13-2 and TRBJ2-5; TRBD2 matches 12 bases. Read coverage stops 1 residue before the CDR3 terminus; the germline J gene supplies the remainder. CDR3 length: 18 amino acids. With V trimmed by 0 bases and J by 0 bases, 5 bases remained unmatched. Germline CDR1 and CDR2: NNHNN and SYGAGS (reference sequence).

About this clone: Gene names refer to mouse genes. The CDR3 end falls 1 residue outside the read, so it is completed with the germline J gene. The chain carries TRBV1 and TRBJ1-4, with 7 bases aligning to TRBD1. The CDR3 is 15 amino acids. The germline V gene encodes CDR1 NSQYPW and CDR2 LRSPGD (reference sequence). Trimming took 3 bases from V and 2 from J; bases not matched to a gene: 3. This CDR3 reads CTCSAPTGSNERLFF. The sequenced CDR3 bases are TGCACCTGCAGTGCGCCGACAGGGTCCAACGAAAGATTATTT.